This T cell receptor beta chain originates from a study of siplizumab effects on memory and regulatory T cells. General study findings and limits: Proliferating CD4+ or CD8+ clones, roughly 75-95% of them, lacked an assignable naive or memory phenotype.

This clone has a single count. The target antigen is unknown. Produced via immunoSEQ multiplex PCR; TCRdb's table is partial and in-frame only. The sample has around 100,000 clones, roughly 92% seen once. V was clipped by 5 bases and J by 1 base; unmatched bases: 5. Germline V gives CDR1 SEHNR, CDR2 FQNEAQ (reference sequence). The CDR3 covers 17 residues. This chain joins TRBV7-9 and TRBJ2-6; 10 bases map to TRBD1. This clonotype originated in a human donor in good health. The material sequenced was CD4+ T cells sorted from blood. For the CDR3, the DNA is TGTGCCAGCAGCCTAGGACAGGGGGAGTCTGGGGCCAACGTCCTGACTTTC. Residues: CASSLGQGESGANVLTF.